This is a list of T cell receptor beta chains from one sample in a study of T-cell memory formation after mild COVID-19. Using its own MiXCR run on the 5' RACE reads, TCRdb lists one record per CDR3 protein. The table includes hundreds of thousands of distinct CDR3 sequences, around 20% detected once. What was sequenced was PBMCs or a T cell subset sorted from them (not recorded which). All receptors derive from an adult woman who had mild COVID-19 (a few samples of this study predate the infection). Cell type and time point are not known. Both conserved end residues are part of each CDR3. The D gene is left open where the match is weak. Clone size is given for some rows only: seen once, a few or many times, or a class if the clone is expanded.

clone size	D gene	J gene	V gene	CDR3 protein	CDR3 DNA
NA	NA	TRBJ2-6	TRBV6-5	CASSLGGYGANVLTF	TGTGCCAGCAGCCTAGGGGGTTATGGGGCCAACGTCCTGACTTTC
NA	NA	TRBJ1-2	TRBV24-1	CATSDRGQANYGYTF	TGTGCCACCAGTGACAGGGGTCAAGCTAACTATGGCTACACCTTC
once	NA	TRBJ1-5	TRBV6-6	CASSLMGRGNQPQHF	TGTGCCAGCAGCCTTATGGGTAGGGGCAATCAGCCCCAGCATTTT
NA	TRBD2	TRBJ2-1	TRBV12-3/TRBV12-4	CASSSTSGRANEQFF	TGTGCCAGCAGTTCCACTAGCGGGAGGGCCAATGAGCAGTTCTTC
NA	NA	TRBJ1-1	TRBV11-2	CASGRDAGGTEAFF	TGTGCCAGCGGAAGGGACGCCGGAGGCACTGAAGCTTTCTTT
NA	NA	TRBJ2-7	TRBV24-1	CATLENEQYF	TGTGCCACCCTCGAGAACGAGCAGTACTTC
NA	TRBD1	TRBJ1-1	TRBV7-9	CASSLGTGVLEAFF	TGTGCCAGCAGCTTAGGGACAGGGGTTCTTGAAGCTTTCTTT
NA	NA	TRBJ1-1	TRBV5-5	CASSPYSMNTEAFF	TGTGCCAGCAGCCCCTACTCCATGAACACTGAAGCTTTCTTT
NA	NA	TRBJ2-2	TRBV9	CASSEDGTNTGELFF	TGTGCCAGCAGTGAAGACGGGACAAACACCGGGGAGCTGTTTTTT
NA	NA	TRBJ1-1	TRBV7-2	CASSYRGAETEAFF	TGTGCCAGCAGCTACAGAGGAGCCGAAACTGAAGCTTTCTTT
NA	NA	TRBJ2-7	TRBV10-3	CAISDPGRVKYEQYF	TGTGCCATCAGTGATCCGGGTAGAGTCAAGTACGAGCAGTACTTC
few	TRBD1	TRBJ2-3	TRBV3-1	CASSQVVQADRGDTQYF	TGTGCCAGCAGCCAAGTAGTTCAAGCGGACAGGGGAGATACGCAGTATTTT
few	NA	TRBJ2-1	TRBV7-2	CASSLARHEQFF	TGTGCCAGCAGCCTAGCGAGGCATGAGCAGTTCTTC
NA	NA	TRBJ2-1	TRBV29-1	CSVEGGDEQFF	TGCAGCGTTGAAGGGGGGGATGAGCAGTTCTTC
NA	NA	TRBJ1-5	TRBV7-3	CASRSTPGEPGVNQPQHF	TGTGCCAGCAGGTCCACACCGGGAGAACCTGGGGTGAATCAGCCCCAGCATTTT
few	NA	TRBJ2-3	TRBV11-2	CASRAGQGPDTQYF	TGTGCCAGCAGAGCAGGCCAGGGCCCAGATACGCAGTATTTT
NA	TRBD2	TRBJ2-5	TRBV5-1	CASSSGTSGPTQYF	TGCGCCAGCAGCTCCGGGACTAGCGGACCCACCCAGTACTTC
NA	NA	TRBJ2-1	TRBV12-3/TRBV12-4	CASRKRGISYNEQFF	TGTGCCAGCAGAAAACGGGGGATTTCCTACAATGAGCAGTTCTTC
NA	NA	TRBJ2-7	TRBV6-2/TRBV6-3	CASSYQHRGTVNYEQYF	TGTGCCAGCAGTTACCAACACCGCGGGACAGTTAACTACGAGCAGTACTTC
few	NA	TRBJ1-2	TRBV7-9	CASSLGKQGMDGYTF	TGTGCCAGCAGCTTAGGCAAGCAGGGTATGGATGGCTACACCTTC
NA	TRBD1	TRBJ1-3	TRBV7-4	CASSLVVRGATGNTIYF	TGTGCCAGCAGCTTAGTGGTCAGGGGGGCCACTGGAAACACCATATATTTT
few	TRBD2	TRBJ2-3	TRBV15	CATSQLAARGDTQYF	TGTGCCACCAGCCAGCTAGCGGCTCGAGGGGATACGCAGTATTTT
few	TRBD1	TRBJ2-7	TRBV6-5	CASSKTGTGGEQYF	TGTGCCAGCAGTAAAACTGGGACAGGGGGCGAGCAGTACTTC
NA	TRBD2	TRBJ2-1	TRBV27	CASRRLALIDEQFF	TGTGCCAGCAGGAGACTAGCGCTTATAGATGAGCAGTTCTTC
few	NA	TRBJ2-7	TRBV7-9	CASSSTNEQYF	TGTGCCAGCAGCTCAACCAACGAGCAGTACTTC
NA	NA	TRBJ2-2	TRBV4-2	CASRLLGGELFF	TGTGCCAGCAGATTACTCGGCGGGGAGCTGTTTTTT
few	NA	TRBJ2-1	TRBV6-2/TRBV6-3	CASSYSNTGRGNEQFF	TGTGCCAGCAGTTACTCGAATACAGGGCGGGGCAATGAGCAGTTCTTC
few	TRBD2	TRBJ2-3	TRBV7-9	CASSPWSSGRSDTQYF	TGTGCCAGTAGCCCTTGGTCTAGCGGGAGATCGGATACGCAGTATTTT
many	TRBD1	TRBJ1-6	TRBV7-8	CASSQPTGGHSPLHF	TGTGCCAGCAGCCAACCGACAGGGGGCCATTCACCCCTCCACTTT
NA	NA	TRBJ2-3	TRBV4-2	CASSQEGGIAGNTDTQYF	TGTGCCAGCAGCCAAGAAGGGGGAATAGCGGGCAACACAGATACGCAGTATTTT
NA	NA	TRBJ2-1	TRBV4-1	CASSLLRAQDNEQFF	TGCGCCAGCAGCCTCCTGCGGGCCCAGGACAATGAGCAGTTCTTC
few	TRBD2	TRBJ2-1	TRBV5-4	CASSRVSGDNEQFF	TGTGCCAGCAGCCGTGTTAGCGGGGACAATGAGCAGTTCTTC
few	TRBD2	TRBJ2-3	TRBV12-3/TRBV12-4	CASSVGTSGRLSNTQYF	TGTGCCAGCAGCGTTGGGACTAGCGGGAGGTTGTCAAATACGCAGTATTTT
NA	NA	TRBJ1-2	TRBV20-1	CSVRTAGYTF	TGCAGTGTTCGGACAGCGGGCTACACCTTC
NA	TRBD2	TRBJ2-1	TRBV27	CASSSTSIYEQFF	TGTGCCAGCAGTTCGACTAGCATCTATGAGCAGTTCTTC
NA	NA	TRBJ1-6	TRBV6-6	CASRPGTPNSPLHF	TGTGCCAGCAGGCCCGGGACACCGAATTCACCCCTCCACTTT
few	NA	TRBJ2-2	TRBV12-3/TRBV12-4	CASSSFENGELFF	TGTGCCAGCAGTTCGTTTGAGAATGGGGAGCTGTTTTTT
NA	TRBD1	TRBJ1-1	TRBV20-1	CSARDWDRGNTEAFF	TGCAGTGCTAGAGATTGGGACAGGGGGAACACTGAAGCTTTCTTT
NA	NA	TRBJ2-1	TRBV27	CASSLYAGISYNEQFF	TGTGCCAGCAGTTTATATGCGGGCATCTCCTACAATGAGCAGTTCTTC
few	NA	TRBJ1-3	TRBV5-1	CASSSPGGYGNTIYF	TGCGCCAGCAGCTCTCCGGGGGGTTACGGAAACACCATATATTTT
few	NA	TRBJ2-7	TRBV4-3	CASSQPGHPREEQYF	TGCGCCAGCAGCCAGCCGGGACACCCGCGAGAGGAGCAGTACTTC
NA	NA	TRBJ2-3	TRBV12-3/TRBV12-4	CASSRKGDTDTQYF	TGTGCCAGCAGCCGGAAAGGGGACACAGATACGCAGTATTTT
NA	TRBD2	TRBJ2-3	TRBV20-1	CSARDQTSGSTDTQYF	TGCAGTGCTAGAGATCAGACTAGCGGGAGCACAGATACGCAGTATTTT
NA	NA	TRBJ2-2	TRBV27	CASSNEVGELFF	TGTGCCAGCAGTAACGAGGTCGGGGAGCTGTTTTTT
few	TRBD1	TRBJ1-1	TRBV4-2	CASSSQQGANTEAFF	TGTGCCAGCAGCTCCCAACAGGGGGCAAACACTGAAGCTTTCTTT